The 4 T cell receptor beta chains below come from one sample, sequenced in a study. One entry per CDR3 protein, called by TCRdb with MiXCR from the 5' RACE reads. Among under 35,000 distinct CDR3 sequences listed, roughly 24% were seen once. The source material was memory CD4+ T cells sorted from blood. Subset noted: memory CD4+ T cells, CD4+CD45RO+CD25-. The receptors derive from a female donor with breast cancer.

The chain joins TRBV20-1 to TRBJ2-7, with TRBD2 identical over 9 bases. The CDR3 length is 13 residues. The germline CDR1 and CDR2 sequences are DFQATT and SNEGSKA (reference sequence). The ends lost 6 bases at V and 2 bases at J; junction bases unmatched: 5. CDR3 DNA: TGCAGTGCCTCAGCGGGGGGACCCTACGAGCAGTACTTC. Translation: CSASAGGPYEQYF.

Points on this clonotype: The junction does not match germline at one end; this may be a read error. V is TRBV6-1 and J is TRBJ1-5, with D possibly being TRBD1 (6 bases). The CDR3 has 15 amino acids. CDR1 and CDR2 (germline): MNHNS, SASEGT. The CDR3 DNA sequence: TGTGCCAGCAGTGCCCGGGGGGCAAGCAATCAGCCCCAGCGTTTT. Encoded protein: CASSARGASNQPQRF.

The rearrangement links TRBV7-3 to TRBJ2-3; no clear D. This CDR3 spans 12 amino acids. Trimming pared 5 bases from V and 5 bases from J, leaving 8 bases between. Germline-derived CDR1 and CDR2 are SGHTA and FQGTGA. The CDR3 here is CASSVIGDTQYF. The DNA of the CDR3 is TGTGCCAGCAGCGTTATCGGAGATACGCAGTATTTT.

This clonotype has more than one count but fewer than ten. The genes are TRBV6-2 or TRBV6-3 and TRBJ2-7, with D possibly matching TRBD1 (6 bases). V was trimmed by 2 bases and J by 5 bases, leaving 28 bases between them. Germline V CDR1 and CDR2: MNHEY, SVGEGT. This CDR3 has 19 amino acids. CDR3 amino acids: CASSYNIQDPGTRGNEQYF. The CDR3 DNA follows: TGTGCCAGCAGTTACAATATTCAAGACCCCGGGACAAGGGGAAACGAGCAGTACTTC.